These T cell receptor beta chains were read from a single sample in a study of blood T cell repertoires in COVID-19. Generated by immunoSEQ multiplex PCR, the TCRdb table keeps only in-frame clones and is missing some. The sample carries 90,000 to 130,000 clones, around 80% recorded once. The sample was peripheral blood. Receptors were obtained from a woman in her sixties or seventies with acute or convalescent COVID-19. Each CDR3 is given with its conserved first and last residue. Only part of the rows carry a size: once, few, many, or a class if the clone is expanded.

>TRBV25-1|few
CASSTSSGGLTDTQYF
>TRBV2|.
CASSFRGRDTGELFF
>TRBV12-3/TRBV12-4|few
CASSLQTNQPQHF
>TRBV27|.
CASSLRLGNANYGYTF
>TRBV5-1|.
CASSWTASGELFF
>TRBV5-1|.
CASSLAASGFSSYNEQFF
>TRBV4-2|once
CASSRGISRGQGGELFF
>TRBV3-1/TRBV3-2|.
CASSQGRGTNTEAFF
>TRBV5-6|.
CASSQGSGNTIYF
>TRBV6-1|few
CASSEVSGDQPQHF
>TRBV19|.
CASSIVQGANTGELFF
>TRBV28|.
CASTTDRGQINGYTF
>TRBV19|few
CASSIATSGAYNEQFF
>TRBV12-5|.
CASGPGLAGGADTQYF
>TRBV7-8|.
CASSLGTSGSTDTQYF
>TRBV15|once
CATSRDIRDEAFF
>TRBV10-3|.
CAISESRTGGYNEQFF
>TRBV7-8|.
CASSLGQSTEAFF
>TRBV19|.
CASSGGGQGLQPQHF
>TRBV28|few
CASSTSGQGYNEQFF
>TRBV5-8|.
CASSLSYRRRTGELFF
>TRBV11-2|.
CASSSRDRGRNTEAFF
>TRBV11-3|.
CASSSSRVSGDTYTGELFF
>TRBV6-7|.
CASSLFGGSYEQYF
>TRBV28|.
CARAGGAEGNQPQHF
>TRBV19|.
CASRVGLAVREEQFF
>TRBV7-3|.
CASASKGDYNSPLHF
>TRBV6-5|.
CASARSSSYEQYF
>TRBV5-4|.
CASSPVLAGYYNEQFF
>TRBV6-5|few
CASLRGGNTIYF
>TRBV3-1/TRBV3-2|.
CASSPSSDRGYEQYF
>TRBV7-8|.
CASSFNSQETQYF
>TRBV7-3|.
CASSLTSGTDTQYF